The TCR beta chain under discussion was sequenced for a study of molecular identifiers for immune sequencing clone quantification. TCRdb fed the PCR reads into MiXCR, producing one record per CDR3 protein. The sample consists of fewer than 75,000 distinct CDR3 sequences, over 15% of them appearing once. Germline V gene lookup returns CDR1 SGHAT and CDR2 FQNNGV. The length of the CDR3 is 13 residues. V lost 3 bases and J lost 3, with 9 bases in between. This clonotype has at least ten counts. The genes are TRBV11-2 and TRBJ2-7; D gene unclear. The source material was naive CD8+ T cells from blood, with Jurkat cell RNA spiked in. The sample's subset: FACS-sorted CD8+CD4-CCR7+CD45RA+ naive T cells. The source is a human donor in good health. Some libraries in this study had Jurkat cell RNA spiked in. The CDR3 DNA sequence: TGTGCCAGCAGCTTGAAGCCGATCTACGAGCAGTACTTC. Its protein product is CASSLKPIYEQYF.